The 13 T cell receptor beta chains below all came from one sample that was sequenced in a study of blood T cell repertoires in COVID-19. Clones were sequenced by immunoSEQ multiplex PCR, and TCRdb holds only the in-frame ones, with some missing. The sample comprises about 200,000 clones, 81% of which are singletons, and 8% to 9% rests with the top ten. The sample taken for sequencing was PBMCs or T cells enriched from blood (not recorded which). The receptors were gathered from a woman aged 50 to 60 with acute COVID-19.

Comments on this clone: In the same sample, other DNA sequences code for this CDR3. The V and J genes are TRBV7-2 and TRBJ2-7; D not resolved. This CDR3 region has 14 residues. Trimming removed 5 bases at V and 0 bases at J, with 11 bases between. In germline, CDR1 is SGHTA, CDR2 FQGNSA. The CDR3 sequence: CASSLSRSSYEQYF. CDR3 coding DNA: TGTGCCAGCAGCCTATCAAGAAGCTCCTACGAGCAGTACTTC.

V gene TRBV10-3 combines with J gene TRBJ1-1, with 9 nucleotides matching TRBD1. The CDR3 length is 14 residues. With 6 bases clipped from V and 4 bases from J, the junction kept 6 bases outside the gene matches. Germline assignment: CDR1 ENHRY and CDR2 SYGVKD. CDR3 nucleotide sequence: TGTGCCATCAGGGGGACAGGGCAAGCCACTGAAGCTTTCTTT. As protein: CAIRGTGQATEAFF.

The chain combines TRBV2 with TRBJ1-3; no clear D. The CDR3 is made up of 11 amino acids. Germline CDR1 is SNHLY and CDR2 is FYNNEI. The germline V and J ends were trimmed by 6 bases and 8 bases, with 8 bases remaining between them. CDR3 coding DNA: TGTGCCAGCAGGCTAGTGGACACCATATATTTT. Protein sequence: CASRLVDTIYF. The variable domain in full, completed from reference TRBV2 and TRBJ1-3, reads EPEVTQTPSHQVTQMGQEVILRCVPISNHLYFYWYRQILGQKVEFLVSFYNNEISEKSEIFDDQFSVERPDGSNFTLKIRSTKLEDSAMYFCASRLVDTIYFGEGSWLTVV.

The rearrangement uses TRBV7-2 and TRBJ2-7, with 7 bases fitting TRBD1. V shed 4 bases and J 3 bases; nucleotides not matched to a gene: 9. CDR1 is SGHTA, CDR2 FQGNSA, per germline. The CDR3 has 15 amino acids. CDR3 sequence: CASSSPRDRFYEQYF. The CDR3 coding sequence is TGTGCCAGCAGCTCTCCCCGGGACAGATTCTACGAGCAGTACTTC.

The rearrangement uses TRBV7-8 and TRBJ1-1; D is ambiguous. The V gene's germline CDR1 is SGHVS and CDR2 FQNEAQ. V gave up 5 bases and J gave up 4 bases, with 17 bases separating them. The CDR3 spans 15 residues. CDR3 nucleotide sequence: TGTGCCAGCAGCCCCTACACGGTGGAGGGCACTGAAGCTTTCTTT. The encoded protein is CASSPYTVEGTEAFF. The full variable domain, with the rest looked up from reference TRBV7-8 and TRBJ1-1, is GAGVSQSPRYKVAKRGQDVALRCDPISGHVSLFWYQQALGQGPEFLTYFQNEAQLDKSGLPSDRFFAERPEGSVSTLKIQRTQQEDSAVYLCASSPYTVEGTEAFFGQGTRLTVV.

This clone was counted only a few times. The chain has TRBV18 and TRBJ1-1; 11 nucleotides agree with TRBD1. V dropped 3 bases and J dropped 4; count of bases not matched to a gene: 4. Germline values: CDR1 KGHSH, CDR2 LQKENI. This CDR3 contains 15 residues. This CDR3 reads CASSPIGTGGTEAFF. CDR3 DNA sequence: TGTGCCAGCTCACCTATCGGGACAGGGGGCACTGAAGCTTTCTTT.

This clone is deemed medium-sized. V and J are TRBV12-2 and TRBJ2-5; TRBD1 was called by the table and not checked on the DNA. TRBV12-2 is a pseudogene segment. There are 15 residues in the CDR3. In nucleotides, the CDR3 is TGTGCAAGTCGCTCCAACAGGGGGCGCGGAGAGACCCAGTACTTC. Its protein is CASRSNRGRGETQYF.

This clone appeared a single time. The chain combines TRBV9 with TRBJ2-1; D is perhaps TRBD2 (6 bases). With 1 base removed from V and 3 bases from J, the gap between germline ends came to 11 bases. The CDR3 spans 15 residues. Germline loops: CDR1 SGDLS, CDR2 YYNGEE. DNA for the CDR3: TGTGCCAGCAGCGTAACGGGACTGTACTACAATGAGCAGTTCTTC. Translation: CASSVTGLYYNEQFF.

The chain recombines TRBV28 with TRBJ2-1; the D gene is possibly TRBD2 (7 bases). The CDR3 extends over 16 amino acids. The V gene lost 6 bases and the J gene lost 5 bases, with 20 bases spanning the gap. CDR1 and CDR2 (germline): MDHEN, SYDVKM. This CDR3 reads CASSSKGGRWHNEQFF. CDR3 DNA sequence: TGTGCCAGCAGCTCGAAGGGGGGGCGATGGCACAATGAGCAGTTCTTC.

V and J are TRBV28 and TRBJ2-6; D unresolved. Germline values: CDR1 MDHEN, CDR2 SYDVKM. The CDR3 sequence is 15 residues long. The germline V and J ends were trimmed by 5 bases and 0 bases, with 8 bases remaining between them. Written as DNA, the CDR3 is TGTGCCAGCAGTGGGCCACCCTCTGGGGCCAACGTCCTGACTTTC. This encodes CASSGPPSGANVLTF.

This clone has more than one count but fewer than ten. The chain couples TRBV7-9 to TRBJ1-2, with 8 positions matching TRBD1. Looked up from germline, CDR1 is SEHNR and CDR2 is FQNEAQ (reference sequence). Trimming removed 2 bases from V and 3 bases from J; junction bases left unmatched: 5. CDR3 length: 15 amino acids. CDR3 sequence reads: CASSLIPGGDYGYTF. CDR3 nucleotides: TGTGCCAGCAGCTTAATCCCAGGGGGCGACTATGGCTACACCTTC. Full variable domain (missing parts from reference TRBV7-9 and TRBJ1-2): DTGVSQNPRHKITKRGQNVTFRCDPISEHNRLYWYRQTLGQGPEFLTYFQNEAQLEKSRLLSDRFSAERPKGSFSTLEIQRTEQGDSAMYLCASSLIPGGDYGYTFGSGTRLTVV.

J is TRBJ1-6 and V is TRBV6-1; TRBD1 matches at 8 bases. V dropped 2 bases and J dropped 9; count of bases not matched to a gene: 6. CDR3 length: 15 amino acids. The germline gives CDR1 MNHNS, CDR2 SASEGT. The CDR3 reads CASSESGRGRSPLHF. CDR3 DNA sequence: TGTGCCAGCAGTGAAAGCGGCAGGGGGCGTTCACCCCTCCACTTT.

This rearrangement joins TRBV7-7 to TRBJ2-1, with TRBD1 matching over 8 bases. J lost 9 bases, V lost 1 base, and 11 bases had no gene match. This CDR3 contains 16 residues. Germline lookup yields CDR1 SSHAT and CDR2 FNYEAQ (reference sequence). CDR3 residues: CASSLVAGGPFGEQFF. The CDR3 bases are TGTGCCAGCAGCTTAGTGGCAGGGGGCCCCTTTGGTGAGCAGTTCTTC.